The source of this TCR beta chain is a study of cytomegalovirus exposure and HLA in healthy donors (dated by TCRdb to about 2017). About the study as a whole: According to a later analysis, one platform produced both the roughly 110 validation repertoires and the approximately 660 repertoires of the first cohort. A separate validation cohort of over a hundred different subjects was used in addition to the roughly 670-subject first cohort. To predict cytomegalovirus infection status, the study brought together high-throughput TCR immunosequencing, statistical association of individual TCRs with disease status, and machine learning. The aim of the study was to test whether cataloging public T cell receptors could identify signatures of past pathogen exposure.

About this clone: Its antigen is currently not known. No much larger clonotype is one base removed from it; base qualities were not supplied.

What the study reported, not specific to this receptor: In the study, around 150 TCR beta chains were listed as associated with cytomegalovirus. In vitro tests confirmed that three of the cytomegalovirus-associated TCR beta chains recognize cytomegalovirus antigens. The classifier was reported to diagnose cytomegalovirus status with high specificity and sensitivity in both the original cohort and the validation cohort. The authors suggested that the approach could potentially be extended to other disease states and immunological phenotypes. A later analysis had no HLA typing for the validation cohort, so co-occurrence there was scored across all 110 or so repertoires. A later analysis found that TCRs clustered in the first cohort also tended to co-occur in the roughly 120 validation repertoires, with approximately 95% of cluster scores above 0. Across donors, most TCR sequences were observed very rarely, whereas some public TCRs were present in many individuals.

CDR1 and CDR2 are drawn from the germline V gene: MGHRA, YSYEKL. The V end loses 1 base and the J end loses 8 bases, and a stretch of 14 bases separates them. The CDR3 goes from the cysteine to the phenylalanine over 14 residues. Just the 42-base CDR3 DNA is kept, in frame starting at base 1. The library was prepared using the immunoSEQ multiplex PCR assay. The published analysis was carried out like this. A statistical classification framework was developed to diagnose cytomegalovirus status using the catalog of TCR beta chain sequences. The immuneACCESS repertoire file appears here via TCRdb, limited to in-frame rearrangements. These files lack a portion of the clones; in checked studies, under half of the deficit traces to unresolved V genes, and the cause of the others is not known. V and J calls and clone size are given by that table; D and trimming were obtained from the DNA. For this sample there are 35,000 to 40,000 clones; 90% to 95% appear just once. The ten largest clones capture about 3.5% of the sample.

Separate from the roughly 660-subject first cohort, the validation cohort of over 90 subjects was the group to which the donors belonged. The receptor's source is a man between 18 and 29 years old in good health and CMV-seronegative. Sample: PBMCs. The chain employs TRBV4-1 and TRBJ1-2, and possibly TRBD1, on 6 matching bases. The CDR3 reads CASSQVGTPQGYTF. The DNA is TGCGCCAGCAGCCAAGTGGGGACACCTCAGGGCTACACCTTC.